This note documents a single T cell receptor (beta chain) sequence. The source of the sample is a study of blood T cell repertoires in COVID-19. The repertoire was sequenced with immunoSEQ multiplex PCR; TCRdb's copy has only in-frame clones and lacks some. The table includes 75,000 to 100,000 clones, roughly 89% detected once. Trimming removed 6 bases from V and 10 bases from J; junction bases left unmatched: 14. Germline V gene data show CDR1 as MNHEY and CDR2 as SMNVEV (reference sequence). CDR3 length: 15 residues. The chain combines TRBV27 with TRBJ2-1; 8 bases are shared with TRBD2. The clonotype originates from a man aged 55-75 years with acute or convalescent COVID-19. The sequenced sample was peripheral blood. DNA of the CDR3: TGTGCCAGCAGCCTTGAGAATAGCGGGGCGGGAGAGCAGTTCTTC. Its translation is CASSLENSGAGEQFF.